This is a list of T cell receptor beta chains from one sample in a study of blood T cell repertoires in COVID-19. TCRdb's copy holds only in-frame clones and misses some; the assay was immunoSEQ multiplex PCR. The table includes 300,000 to 400,000 clones, 88% detected once. The sequenced sample consisted of peripheral blood. These TCRs come from a woman in her forties or fifties with active or convalescent COVID-19. CDR3s include the opening cysteine and the closing phenylalanine or tryptophan. Fields, in order: D gene, V gene, clone size, J gene, CDR3 DNA, CDR3 protein. D genes are given only for firm matches. Rows give clone size only sometimes, using once, few, many, or a class for an expanded clone.

D gene: .
V gene: TRBV7-9
clone size: .
J gene: TRBJ1-2
CDR3 DNA: TGTGCCAGCAGCTTTATCGGCCCCAAGATGGGCGGCTACACCTTC
CDR3 protein: CASSFIGPKMGGYTF

D gene: .
V gene: TRBV5-6
clone size: .
J gene: TRBJ1-1
CDR3 DNA: TGTGCCAGCAGCTTAATACAGATCCAGAACACTGAAGCTTTCTTT
CDR3 protein: CASSLIQIQNTEAFF

D gene: .
V gene: TRBV6-5
clone size: .
J gene: TRBJ2-7
CDR3 DNA: TGTGCCAGCAGTTCTAGGTACGAGCAGTACTTC
CDR3 protein: CASSSRYEQYF

D gene: .
V gene: TRBV7-2
clone size: .
J gene: TRBJ2-1
CDR3 DNA: TGTGCCAGCAGCGGGTTTAGCAGGGCCCTAGACTACAATGAGCAGTTCTTC
CDR3 protein: CASSGFSRALDYNEQFF

D gene: .
V gene: TRBV27
clone size: .
J gene: TRBJ1-1
CDR3 DNA: TGTGCCAGCACCTCCCGTAGGGAGGGAGCTGAAGCTTTCTTT
CDR3 protein: CASTSRREGAEAFF

D gene: TRBD1
V gene: TRBV18
clone size: once
J gene: TRBJ1-2
CDR3 DNA: TGTGCCAGCTACCCGGGACAGGGGGCAAATGGCTACACCTTC
CDR3 protein: CASYPGQGANGYTF

D gene: .
V gene: TRBV15
clone size: .
J gene: TRBJ1-5
CDR3 DNA: TGTGCCACCAGCATCCGGGGGGCGCGCAATCAGCCCCAGCATTTT
CDR3 protein: CATSIRGARNQPQHF

D gene: TRBD1
V gene: TRBV10-3
clone size: .
J gene: TRBJ2-2
CDR3 DNA: TGTGCCATCAGGGGGACAGGGGAGCCCGGGGAGCTGTTTTTT
CDR3 protein: CAIRGTGEPGELFF

D gene: TRBD2
V gene: TRBV27
clone size: .
J gene: TRBJ2-7
CDR3 DNA: TGTGCCAGCAGTCGTAGCGGGAGCATCTCCTACGAGCAGTACTTC
CDR3 protein: CASSRSGSISYEQYF

D gene: TRBD2
V gene: TRBV20-1
clone size: .
J gene: TRBJ2-3
CDR3 DNA: TGCAGTGCTAGTAGGGAGGGGACGGATACGCAGTATTTT
CDR3 protein: CSASREGTDTQYF

D gene: .
V gene: TRBV29-1
clone size: once
J gene: TRBJ2-5
CDR3 DNA: TGCAGCGTTGGGACTGGGTCGGAGACCCAGTACTTC
CDR3 protein: CSVGTGSETQYF

D gene: .
V gene: TRBV30
clone size: .
J gene: TRBJ1-1
CDR3 DNA: TGTGCCTGGAGTGAGGGGGTGGGCGCTGAAGCTTTCTTT
CDR3 protein: CAWSEGVGAEAFF

D gene: TRBD2
V gene: TRBV18
clone size: .
J gene: TRBJ2-7
CDR3 DNA: TGTGCCAGCTCACCAATCAGCGGGAGCATCTACGAGCAGTACTTC
CDR3 protein: CASSPISGSIYEQYF

D gene: TRBD1
V gene: TRBV4-3
clone size: .
J gene: TRBJ1-5
CDR3 DNA: TGCGCCAGCAGCCAAGGCCTCACAGGGGGCAATCAGCCCCAGCATTTT
CDR3 protein: CASSQGLTGGNQPQHF

D gene: .
V gene: TRBV2
clone size: .
J gene: TRBJ2-7
CDR3 DNA: TGTGCCAGCAGTGTCGACAGGACGGGCGAGCAGTACTTC
CDR3 protein: CASSVDRTGEQYF

D gene: TRBD1
V gene: TRBV7-9
clone size: .
J gene: TRBJ1-2
CDR3 DNA: TGTGCCAGCAGCGGATCGACAGGGGGCGGGTACTATGGCTACACCTTC
CDR3 protein: CASSGSTGGGYYGYTF

D gene: TRBD2
V gene: TRBV6-2/TRBV6-3
clone size: .
J gene: TRBJ2-5
CDR3 DNA: TGTGCCAGCAGTGCAACCGGGACTAGCAGGTCTTTTCAGTACTTC
CDR3 protein: CASSATGTSRSFQYF

D gene: .
V gene: TRBV19
clone size: .
J gene: TRBJ2-7
CDR3 DNA: TGTGCCAGTGGACTGACAGGCTACGAGCAGTACTTC
CDR3 protein: CASGLTGYEQYF

D gene: TRBD1
V gene: TRBV5-5
clone size: .
J gene: TRBJ1-2
CDR3 DNA: TGTGCCAGCAGCTTGGGGGACAGGGCAGATAACTATGGCTACACCTTC
CDR3 protein: CASSLGDRADNYGYTF

D gene: .
V gene: TRBV25-1
clone size: .
J gene: TRBJ1-2
CDR3 DNA: TGTGCCAGCAGTGAACGCGGCCCCTATGGCTACACCTTC
CDR3 protein: CASSERGPYGYTF

D gene: TRBD2
V gene: TRBV18
clone size: .
J gene: TRBJ2-7
CDR3 DNA: TGTGCCAGCTCACCAAAGGGCGGCGGGAGTGGGTACGAGCAGTACTTC
CDR3 protein: CASSPKGGGSGYEQYF

D gene: TRBD1
V gene: TRBV6-2/TRBV6-3
clone size: .
J gene: TRBJ1-5
CDR3 DNA: TGTGCCAGCAGTTACGGAGGGGGCTATGGACAGCCCCAGCATTTT
CDR3 protein: CASSYGGGYGQPQHF

D gene: .
V gene: TRBV6-4
clone size: .
J gene: TRBJ2-1
CDR3 DNA: TGTGCCAGCAGTGATTGGGGCAATGGACACAATGAGCAGTTCTTC
CDR3 protein: CASSDWGNGHNEQFF

D gene: TRBD1
V gene: TRBV29-1
clone size: .
J gene: TRBJ1-4
CDR3 DNA: TGCAGCGCGCTCAGGGGGCCCAGTGAAAAACTGTTTTTT
CDR3 protein: CSALRGPSEKLFF

D gene: TRBD2
V gene: TRBV4-2
clone size: .
J gene: TRBJ2-2
CDR3 DNA: TGTGCCAGCAGCCAAGACGTAGCGGGAGGTAACACCGGGGAGCTGTTTTTT
CDR3 protein: CASSQDVAGGNTGELFF

D gene: TRBD2
V gene: TRBV28
clone size: once
J gene: TRBJ2-7
CDR3 DNA: TGTGCCAGCAGGACTAGCGGGGCCTTCGAGCAGTACTTC
CDR3 protein: CASRTSGAFEQYF

D gene: .
V gene: TRBV28
clone size: .
J gene: TRBJ1-1
CDR3 DNA: TGTGCCAGCAGCCCTGGGGGCCGCACTGAAGCTTTCTTT
CDR3 protein: CASSPGGRTEAFF

D gene: TRBD1
V gene: TRBV4-1
clone size: .
J gene: TRBJ1-4
CDR3 DNA: TGCGCCAGCAGCCCATCAACAAACCGACAGGGGTTAGGGGGGGAAAAACTGTTTTTT
CDR3 protein: CASSPSTNRQGLGGEKLFF

D gene: .
V gene: TRBV6-5
clone size: .
J gene: TRBJ1-6
CDR3 DNA: TGTGCCAGCAGTACTATAGGGGTCCCCCTCCACTTT
CDR3 protein: CASSTIGVPLHF

D gene: TRBD1
V gene: TRBV28
clone size: .
J gene: TRBJ1-1
CDR3 DNA: TGTGCCAGCAGCTCAGGACAGGGCAAATGGGTCACTGAAGCTTTCTTT
CDR3 protein: CASSSGQGKWVTEAFF

D gene: .
V gene: TRBV3-1/TRBV3-2
clone size: .
J gene: TRBJ1-2
CDR3 DNA: TGTGCCAGCAGCCAAGGTTTGGGAGCTCCTAATGGCTACACCTTC
CDR3 protein: CASSQGLGAPNGYTF

D gene: TRBD1
V gene: TRBV4-1
clone size: .
J gene: TRBJ1-4
CDR3 DNA: TGCGCCAGCAGCCACTCAGGGAAAGGGGGCTCTAATGAAAAACTGTTTTTT
CDR3 protein: CASSHSGKGGSNEKLFF

D gene: .
V gene: TRBV28
clone size: .
J gene: TRBJ2-7
CDR3 DNA: TGTGCCAGCAGTTTAGGGGGGGCAGACTACGAGCAGTACTTC
CDR3 protein: CASSLGGADYEQYF

D gene: .
V gene: TRBV7-9
clone size: .
J gene: TRBJ2-7
CDR3 DNA: TGTGCCAGCAGCTTAGCTCTTGAGTACGGACAAACCTTC
CDR3 protein: CASSLALEYGQTF

D gene: .
V gene: TRBV28
clone size: once
J gene: TRBJ1-2
CDR3 DNA: TGTGCCAGCAGTTTCATAGGGGGTGGCTATGGCTACACCTTC
CDR3 protein: CASSFIGGGYGYTF

D gene: TRBD2
V gene: TRBV7-3
clone size: .
J gene: TRBJ2-1
CDR3 DNA: TGTGCCAGCAGCCCACGGGGACTAGCGAATCACAATGAGCAGTTCTTC
CDR3 protein: CASSPRGLANHNEQFF

D gene: .
V gene: TRBV7-2
clone size: .
J gene: TRBJ1-3
CDR3 DNA: TGTGCCAGCAGCTTAGCCCCGGACAGCCTCTCTGGAAACACCATATATTTT
CDR3 protein: CASSLAPDSLSGNTIYF

D gene: .
V gene: TRBV6-2/TRBV6-3
clone size: .
J gene: TRBJ1-1
CDR3 DNA: TGTGCCAGCAGTTACACAGGGTGGGACACTGAAGCTTTCTTT
CDR3 protein: CASSYTGWDTEAFF

D gene: TRBD1
V gene: TRBV7-6
clone size: .
J gene: TRBJ2-7
CDR3 DNA: TGTGCCAGCAGCTTAAAAGAAACAGGGGGCTACGAGCAGTACTTC
CDR3 protein: CASSLKETGGYEQYF

D gene: TRBD1
V gene: TRBV19
clone size: .
J gene: TRBJ2-5
CDR3 DNA: TGTGCCAGTAGTACACAGGGGGCACAGACCCAGTACTTC
CDR3 protein: CASSTQGAQTQYF

D gene: .
V gene: TRBV4-2
clone size: .
J gene: TRBJ1-4
CDR3 DNA: TGTGCCAGCAGCCAAGAGAGGGGGAACCGGCTCACTAATGAAAAACTGTTTTTT
CDR3 protein: CASSQERGNRLTNEKLFF

D gene: TRBD1
V gene: TRBV27
clone size: .
J gene: TRBJ2-7
CDR3 DNA: TGTGCCAGCAGCGCAAGGGCCGGGACAGCCTACTACGAGCAGTACTTC
CDR3 protein: CASSARAGTAYYEQYF

D gene: .
V gene: TRBV30
clone size: .
J gene: TRBJ2-1
CDR3 DNA: TGTGCCTGGAGGAGGAGGGGATCCTACAATGAGCAGTTCTTC
CDR3 protein: CAWRRRGSYNEQFF

D gene: .
V gene: TRBV7-3
clone size: .
J gene: TRBJ2-2
CDR3 DNA: TGTGCCAGCAGCTTATCGTCTCTGACCGGGGAGCTGTTTTTT
CDR3 protein: CASSLSSLTGELFF

D gene: TRBD2
V gene: TRBV19
clone size: .
J gene: TRBJ2-1
CDR3 DNA: TGTGCCAGTAGTGGACTAGCGGCTAGCTCCTACAATGAGCAGTTCTTC
CDR3 protein: CASSGLAASSYNEQFF

D gene: .
V gene: TRBV5-5
clone size: .
J gene: TRBJ2-2
CDR3 DNA: TGTGCCAGCAGCCCCCTTCCTAGCATGGGCACCGGGGAGCTGTTTTTT
CDR3 protein: CASSPLPSMGTGELFF

D gene: TRBD2
V gene: TRBV7-3
clone size: few
J gene: TRBJ2-3
CDR3 DNA: TGTGCCAGCAGCTTAACCCGGCTAGCGGGAGGGCCAACAGATACGCAGTATTTT
CDR3 protein: CASSLTRLAGGPTDTQYF

D gene: TRBD1
V gene: TRBV5-1
clone size: .
J gene: TRBJ1-4
CDR3 DNA: TGCGCCAGCAGCCAGACAGGGGACAATGAAAAACTGTTTTTT
CDR3 protein: CASSQTGDNEKLFF

D gene: .
V gene: TRBV16
clone size: .
J gene: TRBJ1-1
CDR3 DNA: TGTGCCAGCAGCCCAGGGAATGATGCGGCTGAAGCTTTCTTT
CDR3 protein: CASSPGNDAAEAFF

D gene: .
V gene: TRBV10-2
clone size: .
J gene: TRBJ1-1
CDR3 DNA: TGCGCCAGCACGGTGGACACTGAAGCTTTCTTT
CDR3 protein: CASTVDTEAFF

D gene: .
V gene: TRBV6-1
clone size: .
J gene: TRBJ2-2
CDR3 DNA: TGTGCCAGCAGTGAACTACAAGGGGCCGGGGAGCTGTTTTTT
CDR3 protein: CASSELQGAGELFF

D gene: TRBD1
V gene: TRBV29-1
clone size: .
J gene: TRBJ2-3
CDR3 DNA: TGCAGCGCCGTACAGGGGAATACGCAGTATTTT
CDR3 protein: CSAVQGNTQYF

D gene: .
V gene: TRBV30
clone size: .
J gene: TRBJ2-1
CDR3 DNA: TGTGCCTGGGCCAATTTCCTAAATGAGCAGTTCTTC
CDR3 protein: CAWANFLNEQFF

D gene: .
V gene: TRBV21-1
clone size: .
J gene: TRBJ2-7
CDR3 DNA: TGTGCCAGCAGGGAGCACGGGAAGAGGACAGGGGGGACCCTGAGCTCCTACGAGCAGTACTTC
CDR3 protein: CASREHGKRTGGTLSSYEQYF

D gene: TRBD1
V gene: TRBV30
clone size: .
J gene: TRBJ1-2
CDR3 DNA: TGTGCCTGGATGGGACAGTGGGATGGCTACACCTTC
CDR3 protein: CAWMGQWDGYTF

D gene: TRBD2
V gene: TRBV5-1
clone size: .
J gene: TRBJ2-7
CDR3 DNA: TGCGCCAGCAGCTTGGGGCGGGGAGCGGGGCTCCTAACCTACGAGCAGTACTTC
CDR3 protein: CASSLGRGAGLLTYEQYF

D gene: TRBD1
V gene: TRBV29-1
clone size: .
J gene: TRBJ1-2
CDR3 DNA: TGCAGCCCCCTACAGGGGCTCCAGAACTATGGCTACACCTTC
CDR3 protein: CSPLQGLQNYGYTF